This is a list of T cell receptor beta chains from one sample in a study of blood T cell repertoires in COVID-19. Method: immunoSEQ multiplex PCR; TCRdb's copy keeps in-frame clones and lacks some. The sample consists of about 200,000 clones, around nine tenths of them appearing once. Material for sequencing was PBMCs or T cells enriched from blood (not recorded which). Source of these receptors: a woman aged 25-40 years with acute COVID-19. Both conserved end residues are part of each CDR3. The D gene is left open where the match is weak. Expanded clones get a size class; other rows say once, few or many, or leave the size out.

CDR3 length	clone size	V gene	J gene	D gene	CDR3 protein	CDR3 DNA
12	.	TRBV5-1	TRBJ1-1	.	CASSLGNSEAFF	TGCGCCAGCAGCTTGGGTAACTCTGAAGCTTTCTTT
16	.	TRBV5-4	TRBJ2-1	.	CASSLEARRIYNEQFF	TGTGCCAGCAGCTTGGAGGCCAGGAGGATCTACAATGAGCAGTTCTTC
16	.	TRBV19	TRBJ1-5	TRBD1	CASRTGTGTRGQPQHF	TGTGCCAGTAGGACCGGGACAGGGACGAGAGGACAGCCCCAGCATTTT
16	.	TRBV7-9	TRBJ1-4	.	CASRKDIGKTNEKLFF	TGTGCCAGCAGGAAGGACATAGGGAAGACTAATGAAAAACTGTTTTTT
16	.	TRBV6-5	TRBJ1-2	.	CASSYFGGSPPVGYTF	TGTGCCAGCAGTTACTTCGGGGGTTCCCCACCCGTCGGCTACACCTTC
16	.	TRBV24-1	TRBJ1-5	TRBD1	CATSDARDRTGQPQHF	TGTGCCACCAGTGATGCCCGGGACAGGACGGGCCAGCCCCAGCATTTT
14	.	TRBV2	TRBJ1-5	TRBD1	CASSATGGRQPQHF	TGTGCCAGCAGTGCCACAGGGGGCCGTCAGCCCCAGCATTTT
10	.	TRBV19	TRBJ1-2	.	CASSGHGYTF	TGTGCCAGTTCAGGGCATGGCTACACCTTC
16	once	TRBV28	TRBJ1-2	.	CASSRRGTGANYGYTF	TGTGCCAGCAGCCGGCGGGGGACGGGGGCTAACTATGGCTACACCTTC
17	.	TRBV7-6	TRBJ2-1	.	CASSPLSPRGSYNEQFF	TGTGCCAGCAGCCCACTAAGCCCCAGGGGATCCTACAATGAGCAGTTCTTC
14	.	TRBV3-1/TRBV3-2	TRBJ2-3	.	CASSQEISTDTQYF	TGTGCCAGCAGCCAAGAAATAAGCACAGATACGCAGTATTTT
13	.	TRBV11-3	TRBJ2-1	.	CASSPSGPNEQFF	TGTGCCAGCAGCCCGTCAGGGCCCAATGAGCAGTTCTTC
14	.	TRBV6-5	TRBJ1-3	TRBD1	CASRGTGAGNTIYF	TGTGCCAGCCGGGGGACAGGGGCTGGAAACACCATATATTTT